The 17 T cell receptor beta chains listed next were all sequenced from one sample in a study of CD8 T cells in ankylosing spondylitis. No antigen is known for these receptors. The study's findings and limits: It appeared that ankylosing spondylitis blood was characterized by a TCR beta motif of 8 or 9 highly homologous variants.

Each CDR3 protein gets one entry after TCRdb re-called the 5' RACE reads with MiXCR. The table records roughly 450,000 distinct CDR3 sequences, 26% of them present only once. The specimen was blood, either unsorted or a sorted T cell fraction (not recorded which). All receptors come from a male donor with ankylosing spondylitis.

The CDR3 is CASSFATSPYEQYF. DNA of the CDR3: TGTGCCAGCAGTTTCGCGACTAGCCCCTACGAGCAGTACTTC. The chain has TRBV27 and TRBJ2-7; 7 bases are shared with TRBD2. Germline lookup yields CDR1 MNHEY and CDR2 SMNVEV (reference sequence). The CDR3 runs to 14 residues. V was clipped by 3 bases and J by 2 bases; unmatched bases: 4.

In its sample, this clonotype was seen many times. The chain recombines TRBV12-3 or TRBV12-4 with TRBJ2-3, with D unclear. Trimming cost V 3 bases and J 5 bases, with 3 bases left between them. The CDR3 runs 11 residues. This chain's CDR3 is CASSFIDTQYF. As DNA, the CDR3 is TGTGCCAGCAGTTTTATAGATACGCAGTATTTT.

This chain connects TRBV27 to TRBJ1-5; D is ambiguous. This CDR3 contains 18 residues. V lost 0 bases and J lost 3, with 18 bases in between. CDR1 is MNHEY, CDR2 SMNVEV, per germline (reference sequence). The CDR3 DNA is TGTGCCAGCAGTTTATCCCATCCCACTTTTGGTGTCAATCAGCCCCAGCATTTT. Its translation is CASSLSHPTFGVNQPQHF.

The CDR3 is CASSFGPNSPLHF. DNA of the CDR3: TGTGCCAGCAGTTTCGGCCCTAATTCACCCCTCCACTTT. The chain links TRBV12-3 or TRBV12-4 to TRBJ1-6; D uncertain. Trimming left V 3 bases short and J 6 bases short, with 6 bases between. The CDR3 is made up of 13 amino acids.

This clonotype was picked up one time. V and J are TRBV5-4 and TRBJ2-5; tentative D call: TRBD1 (5 bases). V lost 6 bases and J lost 4, with 16 bases in between. Looked up from germline, CDR1 is SGHNT and CDR2 is YYREEE (reference sequence). This CDR3 comprises 14 residues. CDR3 protein: CASTLGQGAETQYF. The DNA of the CDR3 is TGTGCCAGCACCCTAGGACAAGGAGCAGAGACCCAGTACTTC.

In its sample, this clonotype was seen a few times. This chain connects TRBV5-6 to TRBJ1-2; no clear D gene. The V end was cut by 0 bases, the J end by 11 bases, with 20 bases between. The CDR3 runs to 15 residues. Germline V lookup: CDR1 SGHDT, CDR2 YYEEEE. CDR3 nucleotides: TGTGCCAGCAGCTTGGTCCCGACCGATCCTTGGAGGTACACCTTC. The encoded protein is CASSLVPTDPWRYTF.

This clonotype was seen a few times. The V gene is TRBV5-1, the J gene TRBJ2-2; TRBD1 matches at 7 bases. V lost 4 bases, J lost 3 bases, and 9 bases stayed unmatched. The CDR3 has 16 residues. CDR1 is SGHRS and CDR2 is YFSETQ in the germline V gene. The CDR3 DNA is TGCGCCAGCAGCCTAGGCCACAGGGGTCACACCGGGGAGCTGTTTTTT. Amino acid sequence: CASSLGHRGHTGELFF.

The CDR3 DNA is TGTGCCAGCAGCTTGCGGGGACTAGCGGTCCCCTACGAGCAGTACTTC. It codes for CASSLRGLAVPYEQYF. The rearrangement joins TRBV7-9 to TRBJ2-7, with TRBD2 matching 11 bases. The V and J ends lost 3 bases and 2 bases, in that order; junction bases with no gene match: 6. Looked up from germline, CDR1 is SEHNR and CDR2 is FQNEAQ (reference sequence). The CDR3 spans 16 residues.

The sample holds a few counts of this clonotype. The V and J genes are TRBV5-5 and TRBJ2-7, with 9 bases lining up with TRBD1. Germline loops: CDR1 SGHKS, CDR2 YYEKEE (reference sequence). This CDR3 region has 14 residues. V lost 1 base to trimming and J lost 2 bases; unmatched junction nucleotides: 1. The DNA of the CDR3 is TGTGCCAGCAGCTTGACAGGGGGCGCCTACGAGCAGTACTTC. Amino acids: CASSLTGGAYEQYF.

The rearrangement links TRBV19 to TRBJ1-6; no firm D call. Deletions cut 3 bases from V and 5 bases from J, with 5 bases between. Germline CDR1 LNHDA, CDR2 SQIVND (reference sequence). The CDR3 is 13 amino acids. The CDR3: CASSINHNSPLHF. The CDR3 nucleotides read TGTGCCAGTAGTATTAATCATAATTCACCCCTCCACTTT.

This clonotype occurred many times. The V and J genes are TRBV9 and TRBJ2-1; 11 bases are a match to TRBD2. The CDR3 runs 14 residues. With V trimmed by 8 bases and J by 6 bases, 7 bases remained unmatched. Germline CDR1 is SGDLS and CDR2 is YYNGEE. The CDR3 nucleotides are TGTGCCAGTAACCCCGGGACTAGCGGCAATGAGCAGTTCTTC. Its translation: CASNPGTSGNEQFF.

Written as DNA, the CDR3 is TGTGCCAGCAGTTTTGACAGGGCCCAAGAGACCCAGTACTTC. Translating it yields CASSFDRAQETQYF. The chain couples TRBV12-3 or TRBV12-4 to TRBJ2-5; TRBD1 aligns across 7 bases. Trimming cost V 3 bases and J 1 base; bases outside gene matches: 2. This CDR3 spans 14 amino acids.

This clonotype was seen ten or more times. The chain uses TRBV29-1 and TRBJ1-2; possible D gene TRBD1, 6 bases. The CDR3 is 14 amino acids. Germline loops: CDR1 SQVTM, CDR2 ANQGSEA. Trimming removed 5 bases from V and 8 bases from J, with 21 bases in between. CDR3 DNA: TGCAGCGTTTTAGACAGGACCGTGGGGAACGGCTACACCTTC. Its protein product is CSVLDRTVGNGYTF.

This clonotype was detected a few times. The chain recombines TRBV5-1 with TRBJ1-2; 7 nucleotides match TRBD1. The CDR3 spans 12 residues. Germline CDR1 reads SGHRS; CDR2 reads YFSETQ. V trimming: 3 bases; J trimming: 8 bases; junction bases outside the gene matches: 4. CDR3: CASSWDSGGYTF. The CDR3 DNA is TGCGCCAGCAGCTGGGACAGCGGAGGCTACACCTTC.

V and J are TRBV6-1 and TRBJ2-1; D is unclear. The CDR3 sequence is 13 residues long. The V gene lost 8 bases and the J gene lost 6 bases, with 14 bases spanning the gap. CDR1 MNHNS and CDR2 SASEGT come from the germline V gene. CDR3 sequence reads: CASSANWGNEQFF. CDR3 sequence (DNA): TGTGCCAGCTCGGCTAATTGGGGCAATGAGCAGTTCTTC.

This clonotype occurred a few times. The rearrangement uses TRBV20-1 and TRBJ2-1, with D possibly being TRBD2 (6 bases). Trimming pared 6 bases from V and 4 bases from J, leaving 16 bases between. Germline lookup yields CDR1 DFQATT and CDR2 SNEGSKA (reference sequence). The CDR3 has 14 residues. The CDR3 here is CSARTGLAYNEQFF. The CDR3, as DNA: TGCAGTGCGAGGACGGGACTCGCATACAATGAGCAGTTCTTC.

This clonotype was detected many times. The V gene is TRBV29-1, the J gene TRBJ2-2, with D uncertain. Germline V CDR1 and CDR2: SQVTM, ANQGSEA. V gave up 6 bases and J gave up 5 bases, with 13 bases separating them. The CDR3 has 13 amino acids. The CDR3 region is CSVGFEATGELFF. CDR3 nucleotide sequence: TGCAGCGTGGGATTTGAAGCTACCGGGGAGCTGTTTTTT.